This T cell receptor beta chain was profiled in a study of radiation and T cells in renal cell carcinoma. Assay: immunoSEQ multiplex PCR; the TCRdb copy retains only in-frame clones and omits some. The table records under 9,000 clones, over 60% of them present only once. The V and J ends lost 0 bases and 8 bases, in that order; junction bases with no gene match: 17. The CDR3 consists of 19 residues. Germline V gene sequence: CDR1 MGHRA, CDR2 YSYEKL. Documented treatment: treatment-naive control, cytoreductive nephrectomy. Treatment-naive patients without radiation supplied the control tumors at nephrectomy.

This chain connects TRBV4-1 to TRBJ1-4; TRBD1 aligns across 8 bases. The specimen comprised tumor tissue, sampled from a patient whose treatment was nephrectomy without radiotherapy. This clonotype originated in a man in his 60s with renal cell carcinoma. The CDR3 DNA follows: TGCGCCAGCAGCCAAGATCCCGGCTGGACAGGGTCTTTGCGGGAAAAACTGTTTTTT. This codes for CASSQDPGWTGSLREKLFF.